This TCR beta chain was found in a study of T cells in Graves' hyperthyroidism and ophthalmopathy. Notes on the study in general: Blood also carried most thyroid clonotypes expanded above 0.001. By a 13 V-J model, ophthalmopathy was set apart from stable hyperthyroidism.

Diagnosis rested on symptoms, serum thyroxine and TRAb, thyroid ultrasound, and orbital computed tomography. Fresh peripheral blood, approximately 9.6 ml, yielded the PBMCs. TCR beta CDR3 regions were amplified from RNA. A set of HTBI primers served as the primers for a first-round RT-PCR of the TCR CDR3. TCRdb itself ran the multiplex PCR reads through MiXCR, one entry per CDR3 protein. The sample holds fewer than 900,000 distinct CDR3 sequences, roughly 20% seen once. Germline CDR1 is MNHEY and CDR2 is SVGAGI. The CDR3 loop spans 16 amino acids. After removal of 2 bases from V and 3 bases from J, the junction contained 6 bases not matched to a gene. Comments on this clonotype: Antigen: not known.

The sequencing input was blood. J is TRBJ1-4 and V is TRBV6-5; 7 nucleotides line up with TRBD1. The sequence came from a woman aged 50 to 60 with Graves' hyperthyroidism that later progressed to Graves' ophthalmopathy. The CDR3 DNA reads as TGTGCCAGCAGTTACCTATCAGGGGGACCTAATGAAAAACTGTTTTTT. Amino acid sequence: CASSYLSGGPNEKLFF.